The TCR beta chain under discussion was sequenced for a study of metastatic and nonmetastatic thyroid tumors. Study at large: Malignant thyroid and benign thyroid patients provided blood and tumor or nodule tissue whose repertoires were compared.

Per the original data handling: Between-group CDR3 differences, defined by clinicopathological status, yielded a distant-metastasis classifier for papillary thyroid cancer. Via MiXCR, TCRdb re-called the PCR reads. The V and J calls follow TCRdb's processing rather than the paper's. The sample has 13,000 or so clones, about 28% seen once; the top ten hold 3% to 4.5%. J gave up 2 bases and V 4 bases, and 1 base lay outside the gene matches. CDR3 size: 14 residues. Germline CDR1 LNHNV, CDR2 YYDKDF (reference sequence). This clone is deemed medium-sized. Its antigen remains unidentified. Before thyroid surgery, none of the patients had received any treatment. General study findings and limits: Malignant thyroid tumors reportedly exceeded benign nodules significantly in TCR beta diversity, with the difference appearing in blood and tumor.

The clonotype originates from a female donor with papillary thyroid cancer or a benign thyroid nodule (not recorded which). Some clones in this sample may be carry-over from other donors' samples. Sequencing was performed on blood. The chain carries TRBV15 and TRBJ2-5; 10 nucleotides align to TRBD1. CDR3 in amino acids: CATSKDRGQETQYF. CDR3 DNA: TGTGCCACCAGCAAGGACAGGGGGCAAGAGACCCAGTACTTC.